This T cell receptor beta chain derives from a study of T cells in Graves' hyperthyroidism and ophthalmopathy. This clonotype has ten or more counts. Researchers took RNA transcripts and amplified the TCR beta CDR3 regions from them. The study used the HTBI primer set for a first-round RT-PCR of the TCR CDR3. TCRdb fed the multiplex PCR reads into MiXCR, producing one record per CDR3 protein. The table has around 250,000 distinct CDR3 sequences, around 26% seen once. The CDR3 covers 15 residues. V dropped 7 bases and J dropped 2; count of bases not matched to a gene: 8. Based on clinical symptoms, serum thyroxine and TRAb, thyroid ultrasound and orbital computed tomography, diagnoses were reached.

This rearrangement joins TRBV12-3 or TRBV12-4 to TRBJ1-3; 7 positions agree with TRBD1. Sample: blood. This receptor was obtained from a woman between 35 and 50 years old with Graves' ophthalmopathy. Here the CDR3 reads CASNPQGLAGNTIYF. The CDR3 DNA reads TGTGCCAGCAACCCACAGGGGCTGGCTGGAAACACCATATATTTT.